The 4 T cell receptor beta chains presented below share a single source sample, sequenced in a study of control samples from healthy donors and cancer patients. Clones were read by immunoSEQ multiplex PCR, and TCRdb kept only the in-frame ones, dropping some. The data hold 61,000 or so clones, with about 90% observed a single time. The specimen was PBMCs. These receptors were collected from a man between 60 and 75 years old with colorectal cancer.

Here the CDR3 DNA reads TGTGCCAGCTCCAGGGAAAAACTGTTTTTT. Translation: CASSREKLFF. The chain has TRBV7-9 and TRBJ1-4; D is unresolved. This CDR3 has 10 residues. Trimming took 8 bases from V and 8 from J, leaving 6 bases between them. The V gene's germline CDR1 is SEHNR and CDR2 FQNEAQ (reference sequence).

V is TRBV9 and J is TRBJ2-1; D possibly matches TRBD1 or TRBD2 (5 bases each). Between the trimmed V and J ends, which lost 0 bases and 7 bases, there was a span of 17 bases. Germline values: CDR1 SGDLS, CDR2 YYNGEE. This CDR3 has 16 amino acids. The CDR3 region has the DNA TGTGCCAGCAGCGTAGCCGGGACCCCTTGGGGGAATGAGCAGTTCTTC. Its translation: CASSVAGTPWGNEQFF.

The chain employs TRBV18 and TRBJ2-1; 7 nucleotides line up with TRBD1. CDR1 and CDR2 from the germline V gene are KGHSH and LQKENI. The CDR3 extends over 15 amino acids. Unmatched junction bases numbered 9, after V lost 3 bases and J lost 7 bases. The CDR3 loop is CASSPMTGTGNEQFF. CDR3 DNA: TGTGCCAGCTCACCGATGACAGGGACCGGTAATGAGCAGTTCTTC.

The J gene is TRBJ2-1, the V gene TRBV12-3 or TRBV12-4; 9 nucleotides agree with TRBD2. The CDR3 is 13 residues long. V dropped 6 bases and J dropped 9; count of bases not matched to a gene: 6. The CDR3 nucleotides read TGTGCCAGCAGCCAAGCGGGGGGTGGTGAGCAGTTCTTC. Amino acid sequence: CASSQAGGGEQFF.